The clone carrying this T cell receptor (beta chain) was found many times. Its antigen is unidentified. This entry belongs to a study of response to subunit inactivated influenza vaccine. TCRdb reprocessed the RT-PCR reads via MiXCR and lists one record per CDR3 protein. This table has hundreds of thousands of distinct CDR3 sequences, under 20% appearing once. Study-wide points: Each seasonal influenza vaccination recruits few new T cells, the authors suggested.

V lost 3 bases to trimming and J lost 0 bases, with 9 bases between them. This CDR3 comprises 15 residues. The sequence was collected from a man in his fifties who received an inactivated influenza vaccine. The rearrangement joins TRBV12-3 or TRBV12-4 to TRBJ1-5, with D unresolved. Sequenced material: PBMCs from blood, taken 4 to 6 days after vaccination. Here the CDR3 DNA reads TGTGCCAGCAGTTTGGCCGGGAATAGCAATCAGCCCCAGCATTTT. Its protein product is CASSLAGNSNQPQHF.